This TCR beta chain derives from a study of shared clonotypes between healthy human individuals. Study context: Three CD4 naive, three CD4 memory, two CD8 naive and one CD8 memory plate were used per donor. Points from the study as a whole: Against clonotypes common to all four donors, non-shared ones had lower generation probabilities. Naive subsets generally exceeded memory subsets in estimated richness.

The V gene lost 5 bases and the J gene lost 4 bases, with 15 bases spanning the gap. Germline values: CDR1 LGHNA, CDR2 YSLEER. The CDR3 runs 14 residues. This clone has just one count. What it binds is not known. Sequenced by immunoSEQ multiplex PCR; TCRdb stores in-frame clones only, minus some. Of about 2 million clones in the sample, roughly 96% were seen once. V gene TRBV4-3 combines with J gene TRBJ2-7; TRBD2 is a possible D gene (6 bases). The sample taken for sequencing was naive CD4+ T cells sorted from blood. Subset noted: CD45RA+ positively selected. The sequence was collected from a man between 18 and 35 years old in good health. The CDR3 DNA reads as TGCGCCAGCAGCTTTAGTAGCGGAGGTTACGAGCAGTACTTC. Translating it yields CASSFSSGGYEQYF.